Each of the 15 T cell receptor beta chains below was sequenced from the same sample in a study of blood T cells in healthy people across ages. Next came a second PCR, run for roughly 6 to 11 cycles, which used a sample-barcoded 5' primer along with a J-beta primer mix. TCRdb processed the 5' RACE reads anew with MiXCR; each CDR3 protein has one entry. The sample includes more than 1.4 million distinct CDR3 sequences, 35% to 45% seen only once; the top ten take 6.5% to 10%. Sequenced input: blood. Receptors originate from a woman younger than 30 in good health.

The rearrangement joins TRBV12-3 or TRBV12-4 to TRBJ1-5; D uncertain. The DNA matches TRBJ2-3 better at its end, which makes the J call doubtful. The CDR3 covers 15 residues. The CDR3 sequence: CASSLGWGGNQPQYF. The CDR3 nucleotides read TGTGCCAGCAGTTTAGGGTGGGGTGGCAATCAGCCCCAGTATTTT.

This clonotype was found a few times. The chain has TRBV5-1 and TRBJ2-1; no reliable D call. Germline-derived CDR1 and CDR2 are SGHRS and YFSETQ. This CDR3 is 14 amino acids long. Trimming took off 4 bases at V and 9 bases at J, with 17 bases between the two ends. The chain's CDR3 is CASSPQGTLGEQFF. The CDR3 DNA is TGCGCCAGCAGCCCCCAAGGAACATTGGGTGAGCAGTTCTTC.

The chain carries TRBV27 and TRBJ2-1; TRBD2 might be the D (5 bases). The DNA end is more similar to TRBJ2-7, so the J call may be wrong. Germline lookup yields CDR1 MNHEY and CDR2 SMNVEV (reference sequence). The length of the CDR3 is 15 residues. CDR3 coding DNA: TGTGCCAGCAGCTTGGGAGACTCACGTTACAATGAGCAGTACTTC. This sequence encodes CASSLGDSRYNEQYF.

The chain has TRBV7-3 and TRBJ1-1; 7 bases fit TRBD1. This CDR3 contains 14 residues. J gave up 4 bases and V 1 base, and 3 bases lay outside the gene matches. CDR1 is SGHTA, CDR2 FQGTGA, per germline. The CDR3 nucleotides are TGTGCCAGCAGCTTAAAACCAGGGGGCACTGAAGCTTTCTTT. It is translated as CASSLKPGGTEAFF.

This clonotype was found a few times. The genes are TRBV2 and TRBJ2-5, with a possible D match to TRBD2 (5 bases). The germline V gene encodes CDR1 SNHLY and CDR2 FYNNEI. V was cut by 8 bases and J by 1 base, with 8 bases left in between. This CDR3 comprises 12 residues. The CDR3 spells CASARAQETQYF. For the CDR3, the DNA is TGTGCCAGCGCGCGGGCCCAAGAGACCCAGTACTTC. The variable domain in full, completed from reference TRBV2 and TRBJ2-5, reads EPEVTQTPSHQVTQMGQEVILRCVPISNHLYFYWYRQILGQKVEFLVSFYNNEISEKSEIFDDQFSVERPDGSNFTLKIRSTKLEDSAMYFCASARAQETQYFGPGTRLLVL.

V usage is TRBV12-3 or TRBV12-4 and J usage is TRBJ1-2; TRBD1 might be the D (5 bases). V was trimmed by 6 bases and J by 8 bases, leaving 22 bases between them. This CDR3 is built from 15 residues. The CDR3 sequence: CASSSHGTDMGGYTF. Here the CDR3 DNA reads TGTGCCAGCAGCTCACACGGGACGGACATGGGCGGCTACACCTTC.

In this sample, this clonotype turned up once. CDR3: CASHRERNTEAFF. The DNA for the CDR3 is TGTGCCAGCCACAGGGAAAGGAACACTGAAGCTTTCTTT. The chain carries TRBV12-3 or TRBV12-4 and TRBJ1-1; a weak D match, TRBD1 (6 bases). This CDR3 comprises 13 residues. V lost 8 bases to trimming and J lost 1 base, with 11 bases between them.

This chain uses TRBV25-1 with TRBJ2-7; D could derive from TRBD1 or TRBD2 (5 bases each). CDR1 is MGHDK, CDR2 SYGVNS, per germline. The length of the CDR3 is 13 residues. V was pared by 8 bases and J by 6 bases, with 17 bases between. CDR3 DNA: TGTGCCAGCTGGGACGGAATGGGACCCGAGCAGTACTTC. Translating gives CASWDGMGPEQYF.

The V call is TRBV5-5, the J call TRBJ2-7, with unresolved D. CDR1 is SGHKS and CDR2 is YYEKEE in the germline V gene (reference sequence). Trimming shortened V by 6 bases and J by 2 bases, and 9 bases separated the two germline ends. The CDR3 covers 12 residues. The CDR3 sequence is CASTTRTYEQYF. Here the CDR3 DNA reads TGTGCCAGCACCACCAGGACCTACGAGCAGTACTTC.

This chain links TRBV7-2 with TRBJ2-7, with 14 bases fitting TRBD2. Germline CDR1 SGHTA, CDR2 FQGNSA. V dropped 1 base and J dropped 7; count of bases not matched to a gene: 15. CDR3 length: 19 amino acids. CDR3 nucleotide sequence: TGTGCCAGCAGCTTAGATTTGAGGACTAGCGGGAGGATCAAACGAGAGCAGTACTTC. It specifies CASSLDLRTSGRIKREQYF.

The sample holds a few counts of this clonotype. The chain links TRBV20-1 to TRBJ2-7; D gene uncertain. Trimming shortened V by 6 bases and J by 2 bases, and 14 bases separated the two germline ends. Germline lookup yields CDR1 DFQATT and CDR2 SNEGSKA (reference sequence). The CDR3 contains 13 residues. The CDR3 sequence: CSAPELSPYEQYF. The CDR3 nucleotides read TGCAGTGCCCCAGAACTGTCCCCCTACGAGCAGTACTTC.

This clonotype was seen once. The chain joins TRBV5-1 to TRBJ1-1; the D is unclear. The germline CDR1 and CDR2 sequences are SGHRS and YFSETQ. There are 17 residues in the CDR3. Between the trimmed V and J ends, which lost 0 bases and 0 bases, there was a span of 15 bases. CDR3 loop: CASSLAADRIMNTEAFF. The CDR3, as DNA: TGCGCCAGCAGCTTGGCGGCAGATCGAATAATGAACACTGAAGCTTTCTTT.

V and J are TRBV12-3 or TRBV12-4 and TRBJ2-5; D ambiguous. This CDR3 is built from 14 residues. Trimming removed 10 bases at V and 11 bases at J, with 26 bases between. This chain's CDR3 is CATLPLNGFNEQYF. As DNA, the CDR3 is TGTGCCACCCTACCATTGAATGGTTTCAATGAGCAGTACTTC.

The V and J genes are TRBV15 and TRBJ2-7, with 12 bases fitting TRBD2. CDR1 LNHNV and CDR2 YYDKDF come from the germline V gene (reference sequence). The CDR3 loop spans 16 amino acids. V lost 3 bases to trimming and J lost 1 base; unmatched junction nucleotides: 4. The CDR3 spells CATSSGTSGGSYEQYF. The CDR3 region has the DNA TGTGCCACCAGCAGTGGAACTAGCGGGGGGTCCTACGAGCAGTACTTC.

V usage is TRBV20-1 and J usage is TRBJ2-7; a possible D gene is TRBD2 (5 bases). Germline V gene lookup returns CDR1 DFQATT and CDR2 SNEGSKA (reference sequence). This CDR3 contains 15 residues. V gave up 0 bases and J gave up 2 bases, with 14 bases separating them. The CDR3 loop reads CSARDSSGKAYEQYF. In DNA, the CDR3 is TGCAGTGCTAGAGATTCCAGCGGAAAGGCCTACGAGCAGTACTTC.